This T cell receptor beta chain was sequenced during a study of PD-L1 blockade in urothelial cancer. Study-level background: At 3 weeks after treatment start (second dose) and again at 6 weeks, blood was analyzed. Each blood sample yielded a median of roughly 140,000 T cells.

Germline CDR1 and CDR2: SNHLY and FYNNEI. Trimming removed 7 bases from V and 2 bases from J; junction bases left unmatched: 15. CDR3 length: 18 residues. General study results and limits: Durable-benefit patients had greater expansion of tumor-associated blood clones at 3 weeks.

The assay was immunoSEQ multiplex PCR, and TCRdb's table has in-frame clones only and misses some. This table holds 85,000 to 100,000 clones, roughly 90% found once. A remark on this clone: Its antigen is undetermined.

This receptor was identified in a man between 60 and 75 years old with urothelial cancer. The sample consisted of PBMCs, taken around atezolizumab (anti-PD-L1) treatment. The chain is built from TRBV2 and TRBJ2-3; TRBD2 agrees at 10 bases. In DNA, the CDR3 is TGTGCCAGCAATTCGGGCTCTAGCGGGGGTACCCTCACAGATACGCAGTATTTT. This codes for CASNSGSSGGTLTDTQYF.